This T cell receptor (beta chain) was sequenced during a study of OX40 agonist ivuxolimab in advanced cancers. This CDR3 is 16 amino acids long. V was pared by 3 bases and J by 4 bases, with 18 bases between. CDR1 and CDR2 (germline): MDHEN, SYDVKM. Patients with autoimmune history or systemic immunosuppression were excluded. Libraries were prepared by immunoSEQ multiplex PCR; TCRdb keeps only in-frame clonotypes and omits some of them. The sample consists of 77,000 or so clones, 92% of them appearing once. The rearrangement uses TRBV28 and TRBJ1-1, with D perhaps matching TRBD1 (5 bases). This sequence originates from an adult with an advanced solid tumor such as melanoma, head and neck, liver or kidney cancer. The sample consisted of CD4+ or CD8+ T cells sorted from blood, taken in a trial of the OX40 agonist ivuxolimab. The CDR3, as DNA: TGTGCCAGCAGTTTCCCTTACAATCCAGGGACCACTGAAGCTTTCTTT. Translating gives CASSFPYNPGTTEAFF.